Reported below is one T cell receptor (beta chain). Here immunoSEQ multiplex PCR was the method, and the copy in TCRdb shows in-frame clones only, minus some. The data show around 45,000 clones, with approximately 80% seen just once and 20% to 30% held by the top ten. The data stem from a study of blood T cell repertoires in COVID-19. Study in general: Sample material is recorded as cDNA or gDNA derived from T cells, B-cell-depleted T cells, or PBMCs.

This TCR came from an older woman with acute or convalescent COVID-19. The sample taken for sequencing was peripheral blood.

CDR3: CASSEDRGSYEQYF. The CDR3 nucleotides read TGTGCCAGCAGTGAGGACAGGGGAAGCTACGAGCAGTACTTC. V is TRBV6-1 and J is TRBJ2-7, with 9 positions matching TRBD1. V shed 3 bases, J shed 3 bases, and the junction held 3 bases outside the gene matches. The CDR3 loop spans 14 amino acids. Germline CDR1 and CDR2: MNHNS and SASEGT.